Listed below are T cell receptor beta chains from one sample, sequenced in a study of blood T cell repertoires in COVID-19. Produced via immunoSEQ multiplex PCR; TCRdb's table is partial and in-frame only. There are about 280,000 clones in the sample; about 85% occur only once, and about 2.2% lies in the top ten. The sample consisted of peripheral blood. These receptors came from a woman between 50 and 59 years old who had recovered from COVID-19. The CDR3 runs from the conserved cysteine through the conserved F or W. The D gene is left open where the match is weak. Clone size is given for some rows only: seen once, a few or many times, or a class if the clone is expanded.

>TRBJ2-7|14|TRBV2|TRBD2|once
CASRGGRGPHEQYF
TGTGCCAGCAGGGGCGGGAGAGGGCCCCACGAGCAGTACTTC
>TRBJ1-2|15|TRBV19|TRBD1|.
CASRLYQGADYGYTF
TGTGCCAGTAGACTCTATCAGGGGGCTGACTATGGCTACACCTTC
>TRBJ1-1|14|TRBV18|TRBD1|.
CASSRDRGDTEAFF
TGTGCCAGCTCGCGGGACAGGGGGGACACTGAAGCTTTCTTT
>TRBJ1-1|16|TRBV5-6|TRBD1|.
CASSPLEGGTAGRAFF
TGTGCCAGCAGCCCCTTGGAGGGCGGGACAGCCGGAAGGGCTTTCTTT
>TRBJ1-1|12|TRBV9|.|.
CASSVVNGEAFF
TGTGCCAGCAGCGTAGTGAACGGTGAAGCTTTCTTT
>TRBJ2-3|19|TRBV5-6|TRBD2|.
CASSPRPAGGPFSTDTQYF
TGTGCCAGCAGCCCTCGCCCAGCGGGAGGACCCTTCAGCACAGATACGCAGTATTTT
>TRBJ1-1|14|TRBV5-1|TRBD1|.
CASSLTQGKTEAFF
TGCGCCAGCAGTTTAACACAGGGGAAAACTGAAGCTTTCTTT
>TRBJ2-5|15|TRBV9|TRBD2|.
CASSTTAGGPQTQYF
TGTGCCAGCAGCACCACAGCGGGAGGGCCCCAGACCCAGTACTTC
>TRBJ1-1|16|TRBV7-2|TRBD1|.
CASSPRQGARNTEAFF
TGTGCCAGCAGCCCACGACAGGGGGCTAGGAACACTGAAGCTTTCTTT
>TRBJ2-3|14|TRBV7-2|.|.
CASSLLGQSDTQYF
TGTGCCAGCAGCTTACTAGGACAATCAGATACGCAGTATTTT
>TRBJ1-1|14|TRBV6-5|TRBD1|once
CASSYSRGQPEAFF
TGTGCCAGCAGTTACTCGAGGGGGCAGCCTGAAGCTTTCTTT
>TRBJ2-5|15|TRBV5-1|TRBD2|.
CASARAGANQETQYF
TGCGCCAGCGCCCGAGCGGGGGCTAACCAAGAGACCCAGTACTTC
>TRBJ1-1|13|TRBV5-1|.|.
CASRRDVNTEAFF
TGCGCCAGCAGGCGGGATGTGAACACTGAAGCTTTCTTT
>TRBJ1-2|13|TRBV3-1/TRBV3-2|TRBD1|.
CASSLGVTGGYTF
TGTGCCAGCAGCCTTGGCGTGACAGGGGGCTACACCTTC
>TRBJ2-1|16|TRBV5-1|.|once
CASSGGGRSSYNEQFF
TGCGCCAGCAGCGGGGGAGGCAGGAGCTCCTACAATGAGCAGTTCTTC
>TRBJ1-3|16|TRBV5-1|.|.
CASSSTGTTSGNTIYF
TGCGCCAGCAGCTCTACAGGGACCACCTCTGGAAACACCATATATTTT
>TRBJ1-2|12|TRBV29-1|.|.
CSTLTGDYGYTF
TGCAGCACTTTAACGGGGGACTATGGCTACACCTTC
>TRBJ1-3|13|TRBV30|.|.
CAFEQLGLNTIYF
TGTGCCTTCGAACAGTTGGGCCTTAACACCATATATTTT
>TRBJ2-2|16|TRBV5-8|TRBD1|.
CASSWWTGGITGELFF
TGTGCCAGCAGCTGGTGGACAGGGGGAATCACCGGGGAGCTGTTTTTT
>TRBJ1-2|13|TRBV12-5|.|.
CASGLDRNYGYTF
TGTGCTAGTGGTCTAGACAGAAACTATGGCTACACCTTC
>TRBJ1-3|13|TRBV3-1/TRBV3-2|.|once
CASSPSFGNTIYF
TGTGCCAGCAGTCCGTCCTTTGGAAACACCATATATTTT
>TRBJ2-7|17|TRBV5-3|TRBD2|.
CARSRGLAGESSYEQYF
TGTGCCAGAAGCAGAGGACTAGCGGGAGAGAGCTCCTACGAGCAGTACTTC
>TRBJ2-1|14|TRBV30|TRBD2|.
CAWTNGRREDEQFF
TGTGCCTGGACCAACGGGAGGAGGGAGGATGAGCAGTTCTTC
>TRBJ2-7|13|TRBV10-3|TRBD1|.
CAISVGQGYEQYF
TGTGCCATCAGTGTGGGACAGGGCTACGAGCAGTACTTC